The source of this T cell receptor (beta chain) is a study of beta chain features in type 1 diabetes. The sequenced template was cDNA made from the entire isolated RNA. Libraries were prepared by immunoSEQ multiplex PCR; TCRdb keeps only in-frame clonotypes and omits some of them. The sample comprises about 650,000 clones, approximately 13% of which are singletons, and around 0.12% rests with the top ten. It was one heparinised blood draw, averaging roughly 120 mL, that each donor gave. Study-wide results and limits: Using cDNA template may skew counts toward highly expressing activated cells. Among patients with Type 1 diabetes, TCRB CDR3s were moderately but significantly shorter in every one of the four CD4+ subsets.

About this clone itself: What it binds is not known.

The CDR3 covers 11 residues. CDR1 is SGHDT and CDR2 is YYEEEE in the germline V gene. Trimming removed 4 bases from V and 2 bases from J, with 3 bases in between. This clonotype was sampled from a man between 25 and 39 years old with type 1 diabetes. Sequenced material: naive CD4+ T cells from blood. This chain connects TRBV5-6 to TRBJ1-2; D is ambiguous. Here the CDR3 reads CASSGNYGYTF. In DNA, the CDR3 is TGTGCCAGCAGCGGAAACTATGGCTACACCTTC.